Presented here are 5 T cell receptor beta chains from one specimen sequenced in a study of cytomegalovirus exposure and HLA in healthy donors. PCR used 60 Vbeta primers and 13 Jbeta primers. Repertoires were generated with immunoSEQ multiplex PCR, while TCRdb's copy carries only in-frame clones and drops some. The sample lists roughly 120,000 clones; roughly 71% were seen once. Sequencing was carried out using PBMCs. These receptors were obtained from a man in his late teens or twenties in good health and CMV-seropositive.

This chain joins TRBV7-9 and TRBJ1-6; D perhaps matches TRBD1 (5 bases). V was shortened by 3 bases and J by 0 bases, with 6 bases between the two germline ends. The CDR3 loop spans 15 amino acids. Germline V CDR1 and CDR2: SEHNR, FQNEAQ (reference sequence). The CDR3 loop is CASSLGGSYNSPLHF. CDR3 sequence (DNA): TGTGCCAGCAGCTTGGGGGGCTCCTATAATTCACCCCTCCACTTT.

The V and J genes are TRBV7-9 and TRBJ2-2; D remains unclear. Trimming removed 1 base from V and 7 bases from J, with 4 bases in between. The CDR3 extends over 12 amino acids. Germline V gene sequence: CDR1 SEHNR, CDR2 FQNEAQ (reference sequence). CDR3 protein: CASSLVDGELFF. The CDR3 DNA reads TGTGCCAGCAGCTTAGTAGACGGGGAGCTGTTTTTT.

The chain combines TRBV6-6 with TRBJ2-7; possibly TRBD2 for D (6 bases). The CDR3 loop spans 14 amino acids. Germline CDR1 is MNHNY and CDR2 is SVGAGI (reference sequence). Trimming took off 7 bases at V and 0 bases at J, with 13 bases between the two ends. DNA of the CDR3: TGTGCCAGCAAACGGGACGGGAGCTCCTACGAGCAGTACTTC. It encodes CASKRDGSSYEQYF.

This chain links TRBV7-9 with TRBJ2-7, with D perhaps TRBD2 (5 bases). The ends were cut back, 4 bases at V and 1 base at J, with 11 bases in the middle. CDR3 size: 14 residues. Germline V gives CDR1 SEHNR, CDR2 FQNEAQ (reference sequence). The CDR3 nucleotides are TGTGCCAGCAGCTCCGGAGGTGGGTCCTACGAGCAGTACGTC. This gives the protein CASSSGGGSYEQYV.

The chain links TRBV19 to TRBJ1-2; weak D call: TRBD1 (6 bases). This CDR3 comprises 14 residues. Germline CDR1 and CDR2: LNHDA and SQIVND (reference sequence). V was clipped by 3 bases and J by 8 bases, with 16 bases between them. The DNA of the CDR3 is TGTGCCAGTAGTATTGTTACAGGGATGAGGGGCTACACCTTC. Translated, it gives CASSIVTGMRGYTF.